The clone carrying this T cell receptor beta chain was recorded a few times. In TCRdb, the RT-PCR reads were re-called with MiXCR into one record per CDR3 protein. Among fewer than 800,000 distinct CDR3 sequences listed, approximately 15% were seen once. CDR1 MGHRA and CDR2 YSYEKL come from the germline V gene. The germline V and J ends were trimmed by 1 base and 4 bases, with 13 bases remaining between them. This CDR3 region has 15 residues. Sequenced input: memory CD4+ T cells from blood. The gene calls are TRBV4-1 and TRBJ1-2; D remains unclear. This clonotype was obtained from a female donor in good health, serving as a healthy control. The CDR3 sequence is CASSQVPQTLYGYTF. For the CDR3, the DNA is TGCGCCAGCAGCCAAGTCCCGCAAACCCTCTATGGCTACACCTTC.